This T cell receptor (beta chain) appears in the sequencing data of a study of cytomegalovirus exposure and HLA in healthy donors. Germline V CDR1 and CDR2: SNHLY, FYNNEI. V was clipped by 6 bases and J by 13 bases, with 24 bases between them. The CDR3 runs to 14 residues. The repertoire was sequenced with immunoSEQ multiplex PCR; TCRdb's copy has only in-frame clones and lacks some. The table lists about 160,000 clones, roughly nine tenths of them singletons. Material: PBMCs. This TCR derives from a young woman in good health and CMV-seronegative. V usage is TRBV2 and J usage is TRBJ1-1; the D gene is possibly TRBD1 (5 bases). Here the CDR3 DNA reads TGTGCCAGCAGCGGCGGGGGGGGGACGGCCCCCCTTTTCTTT. It encodes CASSGGGGTAPLFF.